The T cell receptor beta chain described here comes from a study of cytomegalovirus exposure and HLA in healthy donors. The 120-subject validation cohort, separate from the roughly 700-subject first cohort, included the donors. Profiled with immunoSEQ multiplex PCR; TCRdb holds only in-frame clones, not every one. The sample contains fewer than 95,000 clones, 84% of which appear only once. V lost 6 bases to trimming and J lost 0 bases, with 14 bases between them. CDR1 is MNHNS and CDR2 is SASEGT in the germline V gene. The CDR3 has 15 residues. This receptor was identified in a woman under 30 in good health and CMV-seropositive. The gene calls are TRBV6-1 and TRBJ1-1; TRBD1 is a possible D gene (6 bases). The sequenced material came from PBMCs. As DNA, the CDR3 is TGTGCCAGCAGAAAAACGGGACACTTGAACACTGAAGCTTTCTTT. Translation: CASRKTGHLNTEAFF.